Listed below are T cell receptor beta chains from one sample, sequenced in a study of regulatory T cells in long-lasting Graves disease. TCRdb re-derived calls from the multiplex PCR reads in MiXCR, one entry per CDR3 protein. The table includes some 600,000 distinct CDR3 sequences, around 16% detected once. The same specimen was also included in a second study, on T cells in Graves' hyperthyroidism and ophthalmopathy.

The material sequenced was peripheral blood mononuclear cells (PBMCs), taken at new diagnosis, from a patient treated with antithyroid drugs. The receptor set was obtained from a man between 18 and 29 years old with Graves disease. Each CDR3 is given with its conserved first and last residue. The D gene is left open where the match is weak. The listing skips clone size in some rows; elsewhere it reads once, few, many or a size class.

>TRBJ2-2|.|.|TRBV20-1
CSAQQNTGELFF
TGCAGTGCCCAGCAAAACACCGGGGAGCTGTTTTTT
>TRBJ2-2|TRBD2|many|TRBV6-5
CASSLLAGVGGELFF
TGTGCCAGCAGCTTACTAGCGGGAGTTGGCGGGGAGCTGTTTTTT
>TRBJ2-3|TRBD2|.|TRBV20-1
CSADSGSDTDTQYF
TGCAGTGCTGATAGCGGGAGTGACACAGATACGCAGTATTTT
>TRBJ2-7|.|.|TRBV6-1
CASTLSLGLYEQYF
TGTGCCAGCACCCTAAGCTTGGGCCTTTACGAGCAGTACTTC
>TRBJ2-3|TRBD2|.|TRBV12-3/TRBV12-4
CASSLGVAGSTDTQYF
TGTGCCAGCAGTTTAGGGGTAGCGGGTTCTACAGATACGCAGTATTTT
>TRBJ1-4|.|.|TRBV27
CASSLGPGTQGGEKLFF
TGTGCCAGCAGTTTAGGGCCTGGGACCCAAGGGGGTGAAAAACTGTTTTTT
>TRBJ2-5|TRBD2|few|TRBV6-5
CASSYFLAGGLGQETQYF
TGTGCCAGCAGTTATTTCCTAGCGGGAGGGCTAGGACAAGAGACCCAGTACTTC
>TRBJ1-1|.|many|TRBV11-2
CASSLVTRANTEAFF
TGTGCCAGCAGCTTAGTCACCAGGGCGAACACTGAAGCTTTCTTT
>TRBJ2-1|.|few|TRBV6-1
CASSPAGTYGDEQFF
TGTGCCAGCAGCCCAGCGGGTACTTACGGCGATGAGCAGTTCTTC
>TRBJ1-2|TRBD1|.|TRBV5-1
CASSTSGTGGSGYTF
TGCGCCAGCAGCACCTCCGGGACAGGGGGCAGTGGCTACACCTTC
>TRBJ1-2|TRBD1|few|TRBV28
CASSGQGGLYGYTF
TGTGCCAGCAGTGGACAGGGGGGTCTCTATGGCTACACCTTC
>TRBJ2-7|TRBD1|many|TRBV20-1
CSLSPGTGGSEQYF
TGCAGTCTTAGTCCCGGGACAGGGGGCTCCGAGCAGTACTTC
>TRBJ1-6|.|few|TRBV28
CASSQSQGWGSPLHF
TGTGCCAGCAGTCAATCCCAGGGGTGGGGTTCACCCCTCCACTTT
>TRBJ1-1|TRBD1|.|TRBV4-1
CASSQGDRANTEAFF
TGCGCCAGCAGCCAAGGGGACAGGGCGAACACTGAAGCTTTCTTT
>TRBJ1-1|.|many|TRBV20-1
CSARDEQPYAPNTEAFF
TGCAGTGCTAGAGATGAACAGCCGTACGCACCGAACACTGAAGCTTTCTTT
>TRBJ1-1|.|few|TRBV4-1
CASSQPTGMNTEAFF
TGCGCCAGCAGCCAGCCCACAGGGATGAACACTGAAGCTTTCTTT
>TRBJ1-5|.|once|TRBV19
CASSRRGEVQQPQHF
TGTGCCAGTAGTCGCAGGGGAGAAGTACAGCAGCCCCAGCATTTT
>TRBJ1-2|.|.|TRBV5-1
CASALAGRGYTF
TGCGCCAGCGCCTTGGCAGGTCGTGGCTACACCTTC
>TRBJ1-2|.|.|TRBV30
CAWSRRDGYTF
TGTGCCTGGAGTCGGAGGGATGGCTACACCTTC
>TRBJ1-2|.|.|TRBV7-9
CASSLGQNDPNYGYTF
TGTGCCAGCAGCTTAGGGCAGAACGATCCTAACTATGGCTACACCTTC
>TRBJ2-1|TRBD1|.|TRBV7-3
CASSSGQIYNEQFF
TGTGCCAGCAGTTCGGGACAGATCTACAATGAGCAGTTCTTC
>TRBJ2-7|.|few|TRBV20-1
CSAFRASGTYEQYF
TGCAGTGCTTTCCGGGCCAGTGGAACCTACGAGCAGTACTTC
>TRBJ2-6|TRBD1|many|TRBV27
CASSLTGGGAGANVLTF
TGTGCCAGCAGTCTGACAGGGGGCGGCGCTGGGGCCAACGTCCTGACTTTC
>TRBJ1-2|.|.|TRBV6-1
CASREGRNYGYTF
TGTGCCAGCCGTGAGGGAAGGAACTATGGCTACACCTTC
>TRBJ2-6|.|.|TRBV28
CATRGANVLTF
TGTGCCACCAGGGGGGCCAACGTCCTGACTTTC
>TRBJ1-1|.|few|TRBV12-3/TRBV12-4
CASSPRERVNTEAFF
TGTGCCAGCAGCCCACGGGAGCGGGTGAACACTGAAGCTTTCTTT
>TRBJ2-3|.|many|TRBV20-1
CSARGYDRTGTDTQYF
TGCAGTGCTAGGGGGTACGACCGGACGGGCACAGATACGCAGTATTTT
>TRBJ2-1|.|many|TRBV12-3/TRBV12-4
CASSREYEQFF
TGTGCCAGCAGTAGGGAGTATGAGCAGTTCTTC
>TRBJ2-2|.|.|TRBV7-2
CASSLGLANTGELFF
TGTGCCAGCAGCCTAGGGCTAGCGAACACCGGGGAGCTGTTTTTT
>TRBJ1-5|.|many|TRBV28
CASIIPGDGNQPQHF
TGTGCCAGCATCATCCCCGGGGATGGCAATCAGCCCCAGCATTTT
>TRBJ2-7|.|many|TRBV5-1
CASSTPQGYEQYF
TGCGCCAGCAGCACACCACAGGGCTACGAGCAGTACTTC
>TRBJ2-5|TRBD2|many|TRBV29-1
CSLCAGEGMTEETQYF
TGCAGCCTCTGCGCGGGGGAGGGCATGACCGAAGAGACCCAGTACTTC
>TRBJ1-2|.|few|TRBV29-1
CSVKDYWDYGYTF
TGCAGCGTCAAGGACTATTGGGACTATGGCTACACCTTC
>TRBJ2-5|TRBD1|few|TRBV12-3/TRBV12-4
CASSDQGAGEETQYF
TGTGCCAGCAGTGATCAGGGGGCGGGTGAAGAGACCCAGTACTTC
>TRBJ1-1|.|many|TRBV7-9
CASSPEAAGRRTEAFF
TGTGCCAGCAGCCCCGAGGCGGCAGGGAGGCGAACTGAAGCTTTCTTT
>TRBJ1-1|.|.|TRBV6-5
CASSYLRDTEAFF
TGTGCCAGCAGTTACTTGAGGGACACTGAAGCTTTCTTT
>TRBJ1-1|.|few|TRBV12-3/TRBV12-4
CASSLVGGRDTEAFF
TGTGCCAGCAGTTTAGTCGGGGGCCGGGACACTGAAGCTTTCTTT
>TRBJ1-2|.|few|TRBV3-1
CASSQDPSAGGYTF
TGTGCCAGCAGCCAAGATCCGAGCGCGGGTGGCTACACCTTC
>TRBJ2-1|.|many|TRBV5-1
CASSTNSGNSYNEQFF
TGCGCCAGCAGCACAAATAGCGGTAACTCCTACAATGAGCAGTTCTTC
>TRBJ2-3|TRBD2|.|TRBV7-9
CASSSPTSPRPDTQYF
TGTGCCAGCAGCTCCCCGACTAGCCCGCGCCCAGATACGCAGTATTTT
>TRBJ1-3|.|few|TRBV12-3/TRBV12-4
CASSLLGGGGGNTIYF
TGTGCCAGCAGTTTACTTGGGGGGGGGGGTGGAAACACCATATATTTT
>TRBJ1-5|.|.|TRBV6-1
CASSAVAGEGQPQHF
TGTGCCAGCAGTGCCGTGGCAGGGGAGGGTCAGCCCCAGCATTTT
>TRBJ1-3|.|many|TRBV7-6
CASSLAGGHGGNTIYF
TGTGCCAGCAGCTTAGCGGGGGGGCATGGTGGAAACACCATATATTTT
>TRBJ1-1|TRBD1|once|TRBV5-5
CASSPMTGGVEAFF
TGTGCCAGCAGCCCGATGACAGGGGGTGTGGAAGCTTTCTTT
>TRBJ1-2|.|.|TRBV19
CASSKEHTNYGYTF
TGTGCCAGTAGTAAGGAACATACTAACTATGGCTACACCTTC
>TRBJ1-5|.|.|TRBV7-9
CASSPRVTDQPQHF
TGTGCCAGCAGTCCCAGGGTAACCGATCAGCCCCAGCATTTT
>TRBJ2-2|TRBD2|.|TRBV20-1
CSAEGLAHTGELFF
TGCAGTGCTGAGGGACTAGCACACACCGGGGAGCTGTTTTTT
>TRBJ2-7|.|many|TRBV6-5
CASSYRDASYEQYF
TGTGCCAGCAGTTATCGAGACGCCTCCTACGAGCAGTACTTC
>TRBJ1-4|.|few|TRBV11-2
CASSLQGHREKLFF
TGTGCCAGCAGCTTACAGGGCCACAGGGAAAAACTGTTTTTT
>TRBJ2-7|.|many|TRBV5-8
CASSFRGAGDAAEQYF
TGTGCCAGCAGCTTCCGAGGGGCAGGGGACGCCGCCGAGCAGTACTTC
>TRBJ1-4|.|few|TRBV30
CAWSVLRTSGVEKLFF
TGTGCCTGGAGTGTACTAAGAACTTCGGGAGTTGAAAAACTGTTTTTT
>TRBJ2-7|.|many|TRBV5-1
CASSLSGARYEQYF
TGTGCCAGCAGTTTATCAGGGGCCCGCTACGAGCAGTACTTC
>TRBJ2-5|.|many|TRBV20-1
CSALGDWGPETQYF
TGCAGTGCTCTCGGGGACTGGGGCCCAGAGACCCAGTACTTC